A single T cell receptor beta chain is shown here with its context. The source of the sample is a study of blood T cell repertoires in COVID-19. Study background: Both acute and convalescent COVID-19 samples were obtained from the United States, Italy and Spain. Sources were T cells, B-cell-depleted T cells, or PBMCs; the material itself was cDNA or gDNA.

Participants spanned ages roughly 18 to 90 years and resided in 20 to 30 US areas. Exposed participants came across a COVID-19 case within 2 weeks before study entry. The CDR3 length is 13 residues. Per germline, CDR1 SQVTM and CDR2 ANQGSEA. V lost 7 bases and J lost 0, with 10 bases in between. Data came from immunoSEQ multiplex PCR; TCRdb stores just in-frame clones and leaves some out. The sample contains under 300,000 clones, around 90% of which appear only once. The sequence was obtained from a woman in her thirties or forties who had been exposed to COVID-19. The genes are TRBV29-1 and TRBJ1-5; D gene uncertain. The sample comprised PBMCs or T cells enriched from blood (not recorded which). The CDR3 region is CSANTDSNQPQHF. The CDR3 nucleotides are TGCAGCGCCAATACAGATAGCAATCAGCCCCAGCATTTT.